The entry that follows covers one TCR beta chain sequence. Antigen specificity is unknown. Samples underwent the assay at deep level. Repertoires were generated with immunoSEQ multiplex PCR, while TCRdb's copy carries only in-frame clones and drops some. The data show roughly 1 million clones, more than 60% seen once. The data belong to a study of shared clonotypes between healthy human individuals. Study in general: Donor composition was two women and a few men, aged 18 to 49. Study-level results: Generation probabilities of non-shared clonotypes were lower (relative to those shared by all four donors). Naive CD4 clonotypes were shared across several donors at roughly 5.3%.

The germline V and J ends were trimmed by 5 bases and 4 bases, with 14 bases remaining between them. In germline, CDR1 is SGHVS, CDR2 FNYEAQ. The CDR3 spans 15 residues. The specimen was memory CD4+ T cells sorted from blood. Sample subset: CD45RA-negative fraction. The chain links TRBV7-6 to TRBJ2-2; a possible D gene is TRBD1 (6 bases). The sequence was collected from a young man in good health. The CDR3 sequence is CASSRGQLRTGELFF. Here the CDR3 DNA reads TGTGCCAGCAGCCGAGGACAGCTTCGCACCGGGGAGCTGTTTTTT.